This entry lists 10 T cell receptor beta chains sequenced from one sample in a study of CD8 T cells in ankylosing spondylitis. One entry per CDR3 protein results from TCRdb running MiXCR on the 5' RACE reads. Of some 46,000 distinct CDR3 sequences listed, about 11% were seen once; the top ten hold 1.3% to 1.5%. Material for sequencing was blood, either unsorted or a sorted T cell fraction (not recorded which). All receptors come from a male donor with ankylosing spondylitis or in good health (not recorded which).

This clonotype was counted ten times or more. This chain connects TRBV6-1 to TRBJ1-3; D is possibly TRBD1 (5 bases). This CDR3 region has 14 residues. V was cut by 6 bases and J by 8 bases, with 17 bases left in between. Germline CDR1 is MNHNS and CDR2 is SASEGT. The CDR3 protein is CASSTSTAGDTIYF. CDR3 sequence (DNA): TGTGCCAGCAGCACCTCGACGGCGGGGGACACCATATATTTT.

The chain uses TRBV2 and TRBJ2-7, with 7 bases matching TRBD2. V gave up 8 bases and J gave up 5 bases; unmatched junction bases: 9. The CDR3 length is 13 residues. Germline V gene lookup returns CDR1 SNHLY and CDR2 FYNNEI. The CDR3 sequence: CASFIAGLDEQYF. CDR3 sequence (DNA): TGTGCCAGCTTTATAGCGGGCTTGGACGAGCAGTACTTC.

Note on this clonotype: A read error may explain this, as a much larger clone is one base away. V is TRBV28 and J is TRBJ1-5; TRBD1 matches at 7 bases. The germline gives CDR1 MDHEN, CDR2 SYDVKM. The CDR3 runs to 17 residues. As DNA, the CDR3 is TGTGTCAGCAGTTTATGGGGAACAGGGGATCGCAATCAGCCCCAGCATTTT. Amino acids: CVSSLWGTGDRNQPQHF.

There are many counts of this clonotype. This CDR3 is CATSDPGQGAYNEQFF. CDR3 coding DNA: TGTGCCACCAGTGATCCCGGACAGGGGGCTTACAATGAGCAGTTCTTC. This rearrangement joins TRBV24-1 to TRBJ2-1; the match to TRBD1 covers 11 bases. V was pared by 3 bases and J by 4 bases, with 4 bases of the junction left unmatched. Per the germline V gene, CDR1 is KGHDR and CDR2 is SFDVKD. The CDR3 extends over 16 amino acids.

This clonotype has more than one count but fewer than ten. This rearrangement joins TRBV11-2 to TRBJ2-3; D is unresolved. V gave up 8 bases and J gave up 4 bases, with 10 bases separating them. Germline V gene data show CDR1 as SGHAT and CDR2 as FQNNGV. The CDR3 has 12 amino acids. CDR3 nucleotide sequence: TGTGCCAGCGAGACCGGCCCAGATACGCAGTATTTT. Its protein product is CASETGPDTQYF. Variable domain in full (rest from reference TRBV11-2 and TRBJ2-3): EAGVAQSPRYKIIEKRQSVAFWCNPISGHATLYWYQQILGQGPKLLIQFQNNGVVDDSQLPKDRFSAERLKGVDSTLKIQPAKLEDSAVYLCASETGPDTQYFGPGTRLTVL.

This clonotype was observed at least ten times. This chain joins TRBV12-3 or TRBV12-4 and TRBJ1-5; D is possibly TRBD1 (5 bases). V was pared by 3 bases and J by 9 bases, with 24 bases between. CDR3 length: 17 residues. The CDR3 DNA is TGTGCCAGCAGTTTGGGACGGGGTGACAGTACCCTCTCGCCCCAGCATTTT. Translated: CASSLGRGDSTLSPQHF.

This clonotype was counted only a few times. The chain uses TRBV25-1 and TRBJ1-6; D possibly corresponds to TRBD1 (5 bases). Trimming cost V 1 base and J 4 bases, with 8 bases left between them. The CDR3 runs to 15 residues. Per germline, CDR1 MGHDK and CDR2 SYGVNS. The CDR3 coding sequence is TGTGCCAGCAGTGAATCGACAGTGTATAATTCACCCCTCCACTTT. Translating it yields CASSESTVYNSPLHF.

This clonotype was seen many times. V gene TRBV29-1 combines with J gene TRBJ1-1, with a tentative D call TRBD1 (5 bases). The CDR3 contains 13 residues. Germline V CDR1 and CDR2: SQVTM, ANQGSEA. Trimming removed 5 bases from V and 4 bases from J, with 14 bases in between. Written as DNA, the CDR3 is TGCAGCGTTTGGGAGAGGGACGGCACTGAAGCTTTCTTT. Translated: CSVWERDGTEAFF.

By share of the sample, this clonotype is medium-sized. The chain couples TRBV28 to TRBJ2-5; D is undetermined. The V gene's germline CDR1 is MDHEN and CDR2 SYDVKM. The CDR3 totals 11 residues. Trimming removed 6 bases from V and 2 bases from J, with 4 bases in between. The CDR3 region is CASSTQETQYF. For the CDR3, the DNA is TGTGCCAGCAGCACTCAAGAGACCCAGTACTTC.

The gene calls are TRBV30 and TRBJ1-6; D is unresolved. Germline-derived CDR1 and CDR2 are GTSNPN and SVGIG (reference sequence). This CDR3 spans 15 amino acids. Trimming took off 2 bases at V and 9 bases at J, with 17 bases between the two ends. This CDR3 reads CAWSPTIGESSPLHF. DNA for the CDR3: TGTGCCTGGAGTCCTACTATCGGAGAGAGTTCACCCCTCCACTTT.